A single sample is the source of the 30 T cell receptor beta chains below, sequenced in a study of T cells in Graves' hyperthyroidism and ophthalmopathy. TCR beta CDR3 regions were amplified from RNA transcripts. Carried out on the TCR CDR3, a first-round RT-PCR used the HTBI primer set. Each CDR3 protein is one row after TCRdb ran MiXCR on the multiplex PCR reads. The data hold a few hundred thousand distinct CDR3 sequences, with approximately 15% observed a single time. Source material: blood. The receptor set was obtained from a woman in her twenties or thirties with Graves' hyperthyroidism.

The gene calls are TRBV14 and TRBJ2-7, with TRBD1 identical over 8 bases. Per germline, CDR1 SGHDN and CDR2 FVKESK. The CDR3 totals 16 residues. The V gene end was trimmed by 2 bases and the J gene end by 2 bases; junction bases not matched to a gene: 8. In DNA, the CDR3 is TGTGCCAGCAGCCAATTCAGGGGGACAGGAACCTACGAGCAGTACTTC. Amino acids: CASSQFRGTGTYEQYF.

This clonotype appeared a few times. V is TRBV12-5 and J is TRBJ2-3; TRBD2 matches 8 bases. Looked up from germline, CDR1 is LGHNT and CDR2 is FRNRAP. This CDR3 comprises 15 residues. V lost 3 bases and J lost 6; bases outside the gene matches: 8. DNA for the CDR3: TGTGCTAGTGGTTTTCTCGGGAGGGTAGGGGATACGCAGTATTTT. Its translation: CASGFLGRVGDTQYF.

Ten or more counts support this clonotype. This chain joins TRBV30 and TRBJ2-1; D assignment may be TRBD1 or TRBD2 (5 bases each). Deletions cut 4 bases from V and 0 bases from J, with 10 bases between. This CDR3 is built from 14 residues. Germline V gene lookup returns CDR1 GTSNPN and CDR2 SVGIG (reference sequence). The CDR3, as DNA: TGTGCCTGGATGGGACCGAGCTCCTACAATGAGCAGTTCTTC. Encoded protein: CAWMGPSSYNEQFF.

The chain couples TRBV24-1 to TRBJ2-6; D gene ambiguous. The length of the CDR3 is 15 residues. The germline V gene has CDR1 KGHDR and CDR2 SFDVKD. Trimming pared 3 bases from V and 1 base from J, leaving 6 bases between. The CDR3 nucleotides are TGTGCCACCAGTGATCCGGTATCTGGGGCCAACGTCCTGACTTTC. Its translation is CATSDPVSGANVLTF.

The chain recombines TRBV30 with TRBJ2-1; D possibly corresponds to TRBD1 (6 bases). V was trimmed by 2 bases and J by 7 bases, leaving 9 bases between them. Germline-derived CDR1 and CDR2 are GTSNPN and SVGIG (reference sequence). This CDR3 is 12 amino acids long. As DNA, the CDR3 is TGTGCCTGGAGTCCCACAGGGAATGAGCAGTTCTTC. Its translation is CAWSPTGNEQFF.

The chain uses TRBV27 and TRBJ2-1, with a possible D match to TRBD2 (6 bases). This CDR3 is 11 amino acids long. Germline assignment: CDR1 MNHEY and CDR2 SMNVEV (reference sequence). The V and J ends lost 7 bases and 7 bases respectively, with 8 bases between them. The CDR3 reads CASNLANEQFF. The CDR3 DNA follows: TGTGCCAGCAACCTAGCGAATGAGCAGTTCTTC.

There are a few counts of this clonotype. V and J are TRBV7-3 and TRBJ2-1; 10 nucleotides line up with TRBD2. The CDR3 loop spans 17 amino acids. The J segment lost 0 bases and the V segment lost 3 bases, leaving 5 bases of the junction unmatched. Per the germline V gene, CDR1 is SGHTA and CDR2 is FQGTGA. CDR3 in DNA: TGTGCCAGCAGCTTCGTAGCGGGGGGAAGCTCCTACAATGAGCAGTTCTTC. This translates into CASSFVAGGSSYNEQFF.

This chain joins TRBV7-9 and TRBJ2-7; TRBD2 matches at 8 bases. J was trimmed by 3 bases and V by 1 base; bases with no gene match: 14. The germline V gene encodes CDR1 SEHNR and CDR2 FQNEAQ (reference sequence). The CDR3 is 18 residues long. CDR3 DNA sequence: TGTGCCAGCAGCTTAGGTTTGCCTAGCGGGTACGAAGGCTACGAGCAGTACTTC. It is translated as CASSLGLPSGYEGYEQYF.

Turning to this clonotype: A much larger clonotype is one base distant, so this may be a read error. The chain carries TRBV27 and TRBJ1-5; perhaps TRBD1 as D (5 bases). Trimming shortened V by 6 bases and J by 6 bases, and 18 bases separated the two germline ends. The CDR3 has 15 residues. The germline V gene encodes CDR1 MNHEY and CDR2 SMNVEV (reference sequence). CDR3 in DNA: TGTGCCAGCAGCCCTTTTGGGGGGGAATTTCAGCCCCAGCATTTT. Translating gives CASSPFGGEFQPQHF.

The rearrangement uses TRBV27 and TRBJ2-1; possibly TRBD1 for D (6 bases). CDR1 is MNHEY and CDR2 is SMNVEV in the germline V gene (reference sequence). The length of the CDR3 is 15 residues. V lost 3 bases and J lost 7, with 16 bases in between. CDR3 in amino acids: CASSFGRGLFNEQFF. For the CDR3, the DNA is TGTGCCAGCAGTTTTGGCAGGGGCCTGTTTAATGAGCAGTTCTTC.

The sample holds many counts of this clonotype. The CDR3 spells CASSRVREETQYF. CDR3 DNA: TGTGCCAGCAGCCGGGTAAGGGAAGAGACCCAGTACTTC. The rearrangement links TRBV7-2 to TRBJ2-5; D is ambiguous. CDR1 and CDR2 from the germline V gene are SGHTA and FQGNSA. V lost 5 bases and J 3 bases, leaving 10 bases between the germline ends. The CDR3 has 13 amino acids. Based on the CDR3 plus reference TRBV7-2 and TRBJ2-5, the full variable domain is GAGVSQSPSNKVTEKGKDVELRCDPISGHTALYWYRQSLGQGLEFLIYFQGNSAPDKSGLPSDRFSAERTGGSVSTLTIQRTQQEDSAVYLCASSRVREETQYFGPGTRLLVL.

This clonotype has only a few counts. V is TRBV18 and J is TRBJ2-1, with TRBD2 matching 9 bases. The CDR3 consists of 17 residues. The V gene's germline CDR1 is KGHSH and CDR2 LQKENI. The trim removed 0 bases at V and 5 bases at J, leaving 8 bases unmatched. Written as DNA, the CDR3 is TGTGCCAGCTCACCACCCATTCGGGGACTAGCACACAATGAGCAGTTCTTC. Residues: CASSPPIRGLAHNEQFF.

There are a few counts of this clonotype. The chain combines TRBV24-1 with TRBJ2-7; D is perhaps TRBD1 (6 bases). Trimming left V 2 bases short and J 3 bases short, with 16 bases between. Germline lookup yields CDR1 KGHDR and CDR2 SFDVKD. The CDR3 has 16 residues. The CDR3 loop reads CATSDSGLDSFYEQYF. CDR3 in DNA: TGTGCCACCAGTGATTCTGGCCTGGACAGTTTCTACGAGCAGTACTTC.

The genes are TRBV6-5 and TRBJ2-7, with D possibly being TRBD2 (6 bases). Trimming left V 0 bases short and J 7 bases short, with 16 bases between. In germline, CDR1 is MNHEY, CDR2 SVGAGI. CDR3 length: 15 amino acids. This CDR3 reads CASSYSRDTRGEQYF. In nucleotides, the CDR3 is TGTGCCAGCAGTTACTCGCGAGACACCCGGGGGGAGCAGTACTTC.

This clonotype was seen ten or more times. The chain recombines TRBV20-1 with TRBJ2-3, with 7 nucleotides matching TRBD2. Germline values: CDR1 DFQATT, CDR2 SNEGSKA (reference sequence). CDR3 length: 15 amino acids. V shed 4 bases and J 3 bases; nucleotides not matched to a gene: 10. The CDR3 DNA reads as TGCAGTGCTAATCAAGCGGGATCTGGTACAGATACGCAGTATTTT. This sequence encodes CSANQAGSGTDTQYF.

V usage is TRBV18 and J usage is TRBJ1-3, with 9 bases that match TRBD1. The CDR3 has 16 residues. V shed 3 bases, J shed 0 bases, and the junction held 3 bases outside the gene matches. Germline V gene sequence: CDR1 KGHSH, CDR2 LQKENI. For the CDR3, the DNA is TGTGCCAGCTCACCTGACAGGGGGAACTCTGGAAACACCATATATTTT. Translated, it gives CASSPDRGNSGNTIYF. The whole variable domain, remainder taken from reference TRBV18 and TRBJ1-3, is NAGVMQNPRHLVRRRGQEARLRCSPMKGHSHVYWYRQLPEEGLKFMVYLQKENIIDESGMPKERFSAEFPKEGPSILRIQQVVRGDSAAYFCASSPDRGNSGNTIYFGEGSWLTVV.

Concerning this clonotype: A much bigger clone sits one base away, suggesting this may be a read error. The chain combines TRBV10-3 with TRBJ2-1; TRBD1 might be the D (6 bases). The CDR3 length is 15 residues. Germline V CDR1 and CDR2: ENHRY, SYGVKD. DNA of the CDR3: TGTGCCATCAGCTCAACAGGGCTAGCCCACAATGAGCAGTCCTTC. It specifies CAISSTGLAHNEQSF.

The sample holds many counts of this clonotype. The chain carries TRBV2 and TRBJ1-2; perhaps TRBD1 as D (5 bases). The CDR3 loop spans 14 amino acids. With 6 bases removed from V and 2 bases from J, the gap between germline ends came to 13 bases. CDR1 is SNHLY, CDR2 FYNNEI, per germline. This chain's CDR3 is CASRESGINYGYTF. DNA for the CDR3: TGTGCCAGCAGGGAATCAGGGATCAACTATGGCTACACCTTC.

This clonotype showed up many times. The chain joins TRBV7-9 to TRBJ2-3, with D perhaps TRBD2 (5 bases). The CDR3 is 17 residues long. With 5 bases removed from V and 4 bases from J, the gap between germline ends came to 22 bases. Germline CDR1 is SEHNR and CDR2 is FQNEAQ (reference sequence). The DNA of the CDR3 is TGTGCCAGCAGCACCACAACGGGAAGAGGGCGCTCAGATACGCAGTATTTT. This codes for CASSTTTGRGRSDTQYF.

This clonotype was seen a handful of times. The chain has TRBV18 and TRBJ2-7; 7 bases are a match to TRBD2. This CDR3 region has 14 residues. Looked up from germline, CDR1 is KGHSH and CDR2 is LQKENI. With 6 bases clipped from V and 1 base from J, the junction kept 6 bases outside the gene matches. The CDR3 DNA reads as TGTGCCAGCTCCCGGGACTACCCGTCCTACGAGCAGTACTTC. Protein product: CASSRDYPSYEQYF.

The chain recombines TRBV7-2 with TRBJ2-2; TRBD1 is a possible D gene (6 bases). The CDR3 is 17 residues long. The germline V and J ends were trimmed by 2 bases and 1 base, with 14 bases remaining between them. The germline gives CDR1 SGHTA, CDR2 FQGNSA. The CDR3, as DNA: TGTGCCAGCAGCTTAATGGGGACACTTGTGAACACCGGGGAGCTGTTTTTT. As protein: CASSLMGTLVNTGELFF.

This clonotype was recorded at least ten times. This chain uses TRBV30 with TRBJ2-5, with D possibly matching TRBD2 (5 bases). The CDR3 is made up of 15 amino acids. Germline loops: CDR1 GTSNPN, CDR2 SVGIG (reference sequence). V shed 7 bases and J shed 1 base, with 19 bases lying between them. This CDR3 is CASSHAGAGQETQYF. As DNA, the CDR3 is TGTGCCTCCTCTCATGCGGGTGCGGGCCAAGAGACCCAGTACTTC.

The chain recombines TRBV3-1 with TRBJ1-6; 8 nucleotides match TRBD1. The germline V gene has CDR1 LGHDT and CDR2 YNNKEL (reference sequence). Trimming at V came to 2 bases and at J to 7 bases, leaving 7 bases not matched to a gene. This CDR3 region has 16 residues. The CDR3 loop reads CASSQRAGTGNSPLHF. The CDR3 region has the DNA TGTGCCAGCAGCCAACGGGCAGGGACAGGAAATTCACCCCTCCACTTT.

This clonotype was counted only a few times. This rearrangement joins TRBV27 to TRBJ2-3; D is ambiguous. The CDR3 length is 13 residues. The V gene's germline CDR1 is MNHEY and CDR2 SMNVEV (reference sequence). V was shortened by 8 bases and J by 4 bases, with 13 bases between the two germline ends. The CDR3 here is CASGNPWADTQYF. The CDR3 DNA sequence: TGTGCCAGCGGAAACCCATGGGCAGATACGCAGTATTTT.

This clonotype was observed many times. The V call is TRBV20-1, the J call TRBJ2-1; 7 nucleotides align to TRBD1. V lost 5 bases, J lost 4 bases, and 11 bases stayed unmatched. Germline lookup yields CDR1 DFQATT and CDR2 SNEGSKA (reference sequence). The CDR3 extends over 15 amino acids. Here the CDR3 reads CSAVFPGQNYNEQFF. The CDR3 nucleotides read TGCAGTGCTGTGTTCCCGGGACAGAATTACAATGAGCAGTTCTTC.

CDR3 amino acids: CSVALLAGAPYNEQFF. CDR3 nucleotides: TGCAGCGTTGCTCTACTAGCGGGAGCGCCCTACAATGAGCAGTTCTTC. V is TRBV29-1 and J is TRBJ2-1; TRBD2 agrees at 11 bases. Per the germline V gene, CDR1 is SQVTM and CDR2 is ANQGSEA. V lost 4 bases and J lost 2; bases outside the gene matches: 7. This CDR3 has 16 residues.

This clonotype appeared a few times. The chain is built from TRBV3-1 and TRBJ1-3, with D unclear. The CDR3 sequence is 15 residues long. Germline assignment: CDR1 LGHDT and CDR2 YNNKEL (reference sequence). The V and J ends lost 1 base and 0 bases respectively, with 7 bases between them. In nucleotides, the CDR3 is TGTGCCAGCAGCCAAGGGGCCTCCTCTGGAAACACCATATATTTT. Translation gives CASSQGASSGNTIYF.

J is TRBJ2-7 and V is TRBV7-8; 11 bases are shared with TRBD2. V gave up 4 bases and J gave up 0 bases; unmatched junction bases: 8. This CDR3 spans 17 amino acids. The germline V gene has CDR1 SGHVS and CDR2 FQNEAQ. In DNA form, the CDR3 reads TGTGCCAGCAGCTCGCGACTAGCGGGGTTGAGCTCCTACGAGCAGTACTTC. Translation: CASSSRLAGLSSYEQYF.

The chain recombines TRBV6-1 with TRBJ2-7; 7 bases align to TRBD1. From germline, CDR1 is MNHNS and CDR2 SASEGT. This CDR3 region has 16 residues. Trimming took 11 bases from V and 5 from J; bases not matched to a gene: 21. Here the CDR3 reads CAVSGTVTTLSHEQYF. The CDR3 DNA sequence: TGTGCCGTTTCCGGGACAGTGACTACCCTAAGCCACGAGCAGTACTTC.

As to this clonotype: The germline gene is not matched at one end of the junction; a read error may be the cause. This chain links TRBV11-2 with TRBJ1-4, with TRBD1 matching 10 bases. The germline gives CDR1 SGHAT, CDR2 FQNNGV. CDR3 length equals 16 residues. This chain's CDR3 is CASSQGRGQGNEKLFF. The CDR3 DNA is TGCGCCAGCAGCCAAGGACGGGGACAGGGGAATGAAAAACTGTTTTTT.